A selection of T cell receptor beta chains follows, all from one sample in a study of T cell changes during pregnancy in multiple sclerosis. Sequencing was performed with immunoSEQ multiplex PCR; in TCRdb, only in-frame clones are kept and a portion is missing. The table records 75,000 to 95,000 clones, 90% to 95% of them present only once. The specimen was CD4+ T cells from peripheral blood mononuclear cells, collected after pregnancy. The receptors here all came from a female donor with multiple sclerosis, enrolled in a pregnancy study. CDR3s include the opening cysteine and the closing phenylalanine or tryptophan. The D gene is left open where the match is weak. Expanded clones are given a class, and other clones once, few, many or no size at all.

J,D,size,V,DNA,CDR3
TRBJ2-3,.,.,TRBV5-1,TGCGCCAGCAGCCCGGCTCAGGGTTTCGGCACAGATACGCAGTATTTT,CASSPAQGFGTDTQYF
TRBJ2-2,.,once,TRBV21-1,TGTGCCAGCAGCAAAGGTGGCTGGAACACCGGGGAGCTGTTTTTT,CASSKGGWNTGELFF
TRBJ2-6,.,.,TRBV6-1,TGTGCCAGCAAGCGCCAGAACGTCCTGACTTTC,CASKRQNVLTF
TRBJ2-1,TRBD2,.,TRBV6-5,TGTGCCAGCAGCCTTAGCGGGAGCTCCTACAATGAGCAGTTCTTC,CASSLSGSSYNEQFF
TRBJ1-2,.,.,TRBV28,TGTGCCAGCAGTCTCTACAGCCTTAACTATGGCTACACCTTC,CASSLYSLNYGYTF
TRBJ2-7,.,.,TRBV6-6,TGTGCCAGCAGTTATCCTACTACCTACGAGCAGTACTTC,CASSYPTTYEQYF
TRBJ2-4,.,.,TRBV15,TGTGCCACCAGCAGAGCTAACTTAGCCAAAAACATTCAGTACTTC,CATSRANLAKNIQYF
TRBJ1-1,.,.,TRBV30,TGTGCCTGGAGTCTACTGTGGGAGAAGAACACTGAAGCTTTCTTT,CAWSLLWEKNTEAFF
TRBJ2-3,TRBD1,.,TRBV4-1,TGCGCCAGCAGCCAACTTGGGCGAGACAGGGGCTCAGATACGCAGTATTTT,CASSQLGRDRGSDTQYF
TRBJ1-5,.,.,TRBV6-1,TGTGCCAGCATCCTAAGCTGGGGAGGCAATCAGCCCCAGCATTTT,CASILSWGGNQPQHF
TRBJ1-1,TRBD1,.,TRBV6-5,TGTGCCAGCATCCCCGCAGGGGGCAGGGGTGAAGCTTTCTTT,CASIPAGGRGEAFF
TRBJ2-1,TRBD2,.,TRBV4-2,TGTGCCAGCAGCCAAACGGGCGGGAGCTACAATGAGCAGTTCTTC,CASSQTGGSYNEQFF
TRBJ2-3,TRBD2,.,TRBV11-2,TGTGCCAGCAGACGAACTAGCGGGAGAACTAGCTCACTGCAGTATTTT,CASRRTSGRTSSLQYF
TRBJ2-1,.,.,TRBV28,TGTGCCAGCAGGGAGTACAGGGATTGGGGGGAGCAGTTCTTC,CASREYRDWGEQFF
TRBJ2-2,TRBD2,.,TRBV7-9,TGTGCCAGCAGCCTGACTAGCGGCATGAACACCGGGGAGCTGTTTTTT,CASSLTSGMNTGELFF
TRBJ2-3,.,once,TRBV5-1,TGCGCCAGCAACCGGAGGTGGATAGGGGGTAGTCGCACAGATACGCAGTATTTT,CASNRRWIGGSRTDTQYF